Below, 28 T cell receptor beta chains from the same sample are listed, as sequenced in a study of shared clonotypes between healthy human individuals (dated by TCRdb to the early 2020s). The library came from the immunoSEQ multiplex PCR assay. TCRdb mirrors the immuneACCESS table, restricted to in-frame sequences. Some clones are absent from its copies; in checked studies, under half trace to an unresolved V gene, and the reason for the others is unknown. This sample comprises about 2.3 million clones, roughly 93% of them detected only once. About 0.41% of the sample comes from the top ten. Sequences were obtained from naive CD4+ T cells from PBMCs. In the paper's terms, the cell subset or site label means: CD45RA+ positively selected. Every receptor here comes from a man aged 18 to 30 in good health. Some clones in this sample may be carry-over from other donors' samples.

Notes on this clone: This sample also contains other DNA sequences that code for the same CDR3. V and J are TRBV20-1 and TRBJ2-5; the D is unclear. The V gene's germline CDR1 is DFQATT and CDR2 SNEGSKA (reference sequence). V was pared by 5 bases and J by 5 bases, with 9 bases between. The CDR3 covers 11 residues. CDR3 in DNA: TGCAGTGCTTCGGACCGGGAGACCCAGTACTTC. Translated: CSASDRETQYF.

V gene TRBV7-3 combines with J gene TRBJ2-5; the D is unclear. The CDR3 totals 13 residues. Per the germline V gene, CDR1 is SGHTA and CDR2 is FQGTGA. The V end lost 0 bases, the J end lost 3 bases, and 5 bases lay between the germline ends. The CDR3 DNA follows: TGTGCCAGCAGCTTAACAGTCGAAGAGACCCAGTACTTC. It codes for CASSLTVEETQYF. Drawing the rest from reference TRBV7-3 and TRBJ2-5, the complete variable domain is GAGVSQTPSNKVTEKGKYVELRCDPISGHTALYWYRQSLGQGPEFLIYFQGTGAADDSGLPNDRFFAVRPEGSVSTLKIQRTERGDSAVYLCASSLTVEETQYFGPGTRLLVL.

The chain employs TRBV18 and TRBJ2-7; possibly TRBD1 for D (5 bases). There are 15 residues in the CDR3. CDR1 and CDR2 (germline): KGHSH, LQKENI. V lost 2 bases to trimming and J lost 1 base, with 12 bases between them. The CDR3 bases are TGTGCCAGCTCACCAGAGGATGGGGCTTCCTACGAGCAGTACTTC. This encodes CASSPEDGASYEQYF. The variable domain in full, with the rest retrieved from reference TRBV18 and TRBJ2-7, is NAGVMQNPRHLVRRRGQEARLRCSPMKGHSHVYWYRQLPEEGLKFMVYLQKENIIDESGMPKERFSAEFPKEGPSILRIQQVVRGDSAAYFCASSPEDGASYEQYFGPGTRLTVT.

The gene calls are TRBV6-1 and TRBJ1-3, with a tentative D call TRBD1 (5 bases). This CDR3 region has 18 residues. Germline CDR1 is MNHNS and CDR2 is SASEGT. V lost 3 bases and J lost 0, with 18 bases in between. As DNA, the CDR3 is TGTGCCAGCAGTGACCCGTCTTGGGGCTCCATCTCTGGAAACACCATATATTTT. Its translation: CASSDPSWGSISGNTIYF.

The chain recombines TRBV5-4 with TRBJ1-1; TRBD1 matches at 7 bases. This CDR3 is 15 amino acids long. Germline CDR1 and CDR2: SGHNT and YYREEE (reference sequence). Losses at the gene ends were 4 bases for V and 0 bases for J; bases not matched to a gene: 6. The CDR3 sequence is CASSTGQVLNTEAFF. The DNA of the CDR3 is TGTGCCAGCAGCACCGGACAGGTTTTGAACACTGAAGCTTTCTTT.

Worth noting for this clone: This same CDR3 is encoded by further DNA sequences in the sample. The chain joins TRBV5-1 to TRBJ1-1; D is unclear. This CDR3 has 13 residues. The germline CDR1 and CDR2 sequences are SGHRS and YFSETQ. V was shortened by 2 bases and J by 4 bases, with 9 bases between the two germline ends. The DNA of the CDR3 is TGCGCCAGCAGCTTAGATGGGGTCACTGAAGCTTTCTTT. It translates to CASSLDGVTEAFF. The full variable domain, rest sourced from reference TRBV5-1 and TRBJ1-1, is KAGVTQTPRYLIKTRGQQVTLSCSPISGHRSVSWYQQTPGQGLQFLFEYFSETQRNKGNFPGRFSGRQFSNSRSEMNVSTLELGDSALYLCASSLDGVTEAFFGQGTRLTVV.

The chain joins TRBV11-2 to TRBJ2-1, with D unresolved. The CDR3 covers 14 residues. The germline V gene has CDR1 SGHAT and CDR2 FQNNGV. Trimming shortened V by 1 base and J by 7 bases, and 11 bases separated the two germline ends. The CDR3, as DNA: TGTGCCAGCAGCTTAGTCCCAGGTTGGAATGAGCAGTTCTTC. Translating gives CASSLVPGWNEQFF.

The chain has TRBV27 and TRBJ2-5, with D perhaps being TRBD1 or TRBD2 (6 bases each). This CDR3 region has 15 residues. V was pared by 3 bases and J by 4 bases, with 15 bases between. Germline-derived CDR1 and CDR2 are MNHEY and SMNVEV (reference sequence). The CDR3 bases are TGTGCCAGCAGTTTGAAGGGGGAGGTGGTAGAGACCCAGTACTTC. Translated, it gives CASSLKGEVVETQYF.

This clone was seen a handful of times. The rearrangement uses TRBV29-1 and TRBJ1-1; D is uncertain. V dropped 0 bases and J dropped 4 bases, with 6 bases sitting between them. Per germline, CDR1 SQVTM and CDR2 ANQGSEA. CDR3 length equals 12 residues. This chain's CDR3 is CSVEDQVTEAFF. CDR3 sequence (DNA): TGCAGCGTTGAAGATCAGGTCACTGAAGCTTTCTTT. The whole variable domain, remainder taken from reference TRBV29-1 and TRBJ1-1, is SAVISQKPSRDICQRGTSLTIQCQVDSQVTMMFWYRQQPGQSLTLIATANQGSEATYESGFVIDKFPISRPNLTFSTLTVSNMSPEDSSIYLCSVEDQVTEAFFGQGTRLTVV.

About this clone: Different DNA sequences within this sample yield the same CDR3. CDR3 residues: CASSPGGDQPQHF. In DNA form, the CDR3 reads TGCGCCAGCAGCCCTGGGGGGGATCAGCCCCAGCATTTT. The rearrangement uses TRBV5-1 and TRBJ1-5, with D perhaps TRBD1 (5 bases). The germline gives CDR1 SGHRS, CDR2 YFSETQ. Trimming shortened V by 4 bases and J by 5 bases, and 10 bases separated the two germline ends. CDR3 size: 13 residues.

The chain couples TRBV6-4 to TRBJ2-7, with 11 bases aligning to TRBD2. CDR1 and CDR2 (germline): MRHNA, SNTAGT. The ends lost 4 bases at V and 6 bases at J; junction bases unmatched: 8. This CDR3 has 15 amino acids. CDR3 sequence: CASSALAGGLSEQYF. CDR3 bases: TGTGCCAGCAGTGCTCTAGCGGGAGGCTTGAGCGAGCAGTACTTC.

To note about this clone: The identical CDR3 is also encoded by other nucleotide sequences in the sample. The CDR3 sequence is CASSAGLLNTEAFF. Here the CDR3 DNA reads TGTGCCAGCAGCGCGGGACTGCTGAACACTGAAGCTTTCTTT. The V gene is TRBV9, the J gene TRBJ1-1; a possible D gene is TRBD1 (5 bases). Germline V lookup: CDR1 SGDLS, CDR2 YYNGEE. Between the trimmed V and J ends, which lost 3 bases and 0 bases, there was a span of 9 bases. The CDR3 extends over 14 amino acids.

The chain joins TRBV27 to TRBJ1-5; 8 bases fit TRBD1. The V gene end was trimmed by 3 bases and the J gene end by 2 bases; junction bases not matched to a gene: 6. The CDR3 runs 16 residues. Per germline, CDR1 MNHEY and CDR2 SMNVEV (reference sequence). Written as DNA, the CDR3 is TGTGCCAGCAGTTTTGGCAGGGGGCGCGGCAATCAGCCCCAGCATTTT. It is translated as CASSFGRGRGNQPQHF.

The V gene is TRBV7-3, the J gene TRBJ2-2; D might be TRBD1 or TRBD2, each matching 7 bases. This CDR3 spans 16 amino acids. V lost 5 bases, J lost 3 bases, and 16 bases lay in between. Looked up from germline, CDR1 is SGHTA and CDR2 is FQGTGA. CDR3 bases: TGTGCCAGCAGCCGTCCCAGGGGGGGAGACACCGGGGAGCTGTTTTTT. It translates to CASSRPRGGDTGELFF.

This chain connects TRBV25-1 to TRBJ2-7; 8 nucleotides align to TRBD1. This CDR3 contains 15 residues. The trim removed 3 bases at V and 0 bases at J, leaving 4 bases unmatched. Germline CDR1 reads MGHDK; CDR2 reads SYGVNS. DNA of the CDR3: TGTGCCAGCAGTGACCTGACAGGGGACTCCTACGAGCAGTACTTC. Translation gives CASSDLTGDSYEQYF.

On this clone itself: Other DNA sequences in the sample encode the same CDR3. V gene TRBV9 combines with J gene TRBJ2-1; 12 bases line up with TRBD2. V lost 3 bases and J lost 4; bases outside the gene matches: 2. Germline loops: CDR1 SGDLS, CDR2 YYNGEE. The CDR3 runs to 15 residues. CDR3 nucleotide sequence: TGTGCCAGCAGCGCACTAGCGGGGGGATACAATGAGCAGTTCTTC. Its translation is CASSALAGGYNEQFF.

The genes are TRBV5-5 and TRBJ2-7, with D perhaps being TRBD1 or TRBD2 (5 bases each). CDR1 and CDR2 (germline): SGHKS, YYEKEE (reference sequence). CDR3 length: 14 amino acids. V was cut by 3 bases and J by 7 bases, with 17 bases left in between. CDR3 region: CASSSGPSAWEQYF. CDR3 bases: TGTGCCAGCAGCTCGGGACCGTCCGCGTGGGAGCAGTACTTC.

A single count supports this clone. The CDR3 bases are TGTGCCAGCAGCCCTGGGGGAGCAAACATTCAGTACTTC. It specifies CASSPGGANIQYF. The rearrangement uses TRBV9 and TRBJ2-4; D may match TRBD1 or TRBD2 (5 bases each). The length of the CDR3 is 13 residues. The germline V gene has CDR1 SGDLS and CDR2 YYNGEE. The V end lost 4 bases, the J end lost 6 bases, and 11 bases lay between the germline ends. Full variable domain (rest looked up from reference TRBV9 and TRBJ2-4): DSGVTQTPKHLITATGQRVTLRCSPRSGDLSVYWYQQSLDQGLQFLIQYYNGEERAKGNILERFSAQQFPDLHSELNLSSLELGDSALYFCASSPGGANIQYFGAGTRLSVL.

This clone was recorded once. The chain couples TRBV7-2 to TRBJ2-1; TRBD1 or TRBD2 may be the D gene (5 bases each). There are 14 residues in the CDR3. CDR1 SGHTA and CDR2 FQGNSA come from the germline V gene. V lost 1 base and J 6 bases, leaving 10 bases between the germline ends. Here the CDR3 DNA reads TGTGCCAGCAGCTTAGGTGGGACCCTCAATGAGCAGTTCTTC. It is translated as CASSLGGTLNEQFF.

CDR3 DNA: TGCAGCGTTGGACTAGCGGGCTCGGGAGATACGCAGTATTTT. Translated, it gives CSVGLAGSGDTQYF. The J gene is TRBJ2-3, the V gene TRBV29-1; 10 bases fit TRBD2. V shed 4 bases, J shed 5 bases, and the junction held 6 bases outside the gene matches. This CDR3 contains 14 residues. Germline V gene data show CDR1 as SQVTM and CDR2 as ANQGSEA.

The chain employs TRBV5-1 and TRBJ2-5; 7 bases are shared with TRBD1. CDR3 size: 14 residues. Germline V gene sequence: CDR1 SGHRS, CDR2 YFSETQ. Trimming at V came to 1 base and at J to 4 bases, leaving 4 bases not matched to a gene. The CDR3 region is CASSLMYRGETQYF. The CDR3 DNA sequence: TGCGCCAGCAGCTTGATGTACAGGGGAGAGACCCAGTACTTC. Based on the CDR3 plus reference TRBV5-1 and TRBJ2-5, the full variable domain is KAGVTQTPRYLIKTRGQQVTLSCSPISGHRSVSWYQQTPGQGLQFLFEYFSETQRNKGNFPGRFSGRQFSNSRSEMNVSTLELGDSALYLCASSLMYRGETQYFGPGTRLLVL.

The rearrangement uses TRBV5-4 and TRBJ2-7; 10 bases agree with TRBD2. The germline V gene has CDR1 SGHNT and CDR2 YYREEE (reference sequence). This CDR3 has 14 residues. V shed 4 bases and J 7 bases; nucleotides not matched to a gene: 8. The CDR3 is CASSPSGRAGEQYF. Written as DNA, the CDR3 is TGTGCCAGCAGCCCTAGCGGGAGAGCTGGTGAGCAGTACTTC.

This clone was recorded only once. This rearrangement joins TRBV18 to TRBJ1-2; 12 bases line up with TRBD1. Trimming at V came to 6 bases and at J to 1 base, leaving 12 bases not matched to a gene. The CDR3 contains 18 residues. Germline assignment: CDR1 KGHSH and CDR2 LQKENI. This CDR3 reads CASSRNRDRGRLNYGYTF. CDR3 nucleotides: TGTGCCAGCTCCCGAAACCGGGACAGGGGGCGCCTTAACTATGGCTACACCTTC. Full variable domain (rest looked up from reference TRBV18 and TRBJ1-2): NAGVMQNPRHLVRRRGQEARLRCSPMKGHSHVYWYRQLPEEGLKFMVYLQKENIIDESGMPKERFSAEFPKEGPSILRIQQVVRGDSAAYFCASSRNRDRGRLNYGYTFGSGTRLTVV.

CDR3 loop: CASSRGAREQYF. The CDR3, as DNA: TGCGCCAGCAGCCGGGGGGCTCGGGAGCAGTACTTC. The V and J genes are TRBV5-1 and TRBJ2-7; D is possibly TRBD2 (7 bases). There are 12 residues in the CDR3. The germline gives CDR1 SGHRS, CDR2 YFSETQ. Trimming removed 4 bases at V and 7 bases at J, with 12 bases between.

The V and J genes are TRBV29-1 and TRBJ2-3, with TRBD1 as a possible D gene (6 bases). V was trimmed by 5 bases and J by 2 bases, leaving 14 bases between them. This CDR3 contains 14 residues. Per the germline V gene, CDR1 is SQVTM and CDR2 is ANQGSEA. The CDR3 DNA is TGCAGCGTTCGTGGGGGCACCAACACAGATACGCAGTATTTT. This translates into CSVRGGTNTDTQYF.

The J gene is TRBJ1-2, the V gene TRBV6-5, with 7 bases aligning to TRBD1. V trimming: 7 bases; J trimming: 4 bases; junction bases outside the gene matches: 12. This CDR3 comprises 15 residues. The V gene's germline CDR1 is MNHEY and CDR2 SVGAGI. The CDR3 sequence: CASNPEGARGYGYTF. CDR3 sequence (DNA): TGTGCCAGCAACCCCGAGGGGGCGCGTGGCTATGGCTACACCTTC.

V is TRBV4-1 and J is TRBJ2-3; D is possibly TRBD2 (5 bases). Trimming shortened V by 1 base and J by 0 bases, and 11 bases separated the two germline ends. Germline assignment: CDR1 MGHRA and CDR2 YSYEKL. The CDR3 consists of 16 residues. CDR3 region: CASSQGLSGSTDTQYF. In DNA form, the CDR3 reads TGCGCCAGCAGCCAAGGTTTAAGCGGAAGCACAGATACGCAGTATTTT.

This clone was found a few times. The V call is TRBV30, the J call TRBJ2-2, with TRBD2 identical over 13 bases. After removal of 4 bases from V and 3 bases from J, the junction contained 11 bases not matched to a gene. The CDR3 sequence is 18 residues long. Per germline, CDR1 GTSNPN and CDR2 SVGIG (reference sequence). CDR3 sequence reads: CAWTHPGLAGTHTGELFF. The CDR3 bases are TGTGCCTGGACCCACCCGGGACTAGCGGGAACACACACCGGGGAGCTGTTTTTT.